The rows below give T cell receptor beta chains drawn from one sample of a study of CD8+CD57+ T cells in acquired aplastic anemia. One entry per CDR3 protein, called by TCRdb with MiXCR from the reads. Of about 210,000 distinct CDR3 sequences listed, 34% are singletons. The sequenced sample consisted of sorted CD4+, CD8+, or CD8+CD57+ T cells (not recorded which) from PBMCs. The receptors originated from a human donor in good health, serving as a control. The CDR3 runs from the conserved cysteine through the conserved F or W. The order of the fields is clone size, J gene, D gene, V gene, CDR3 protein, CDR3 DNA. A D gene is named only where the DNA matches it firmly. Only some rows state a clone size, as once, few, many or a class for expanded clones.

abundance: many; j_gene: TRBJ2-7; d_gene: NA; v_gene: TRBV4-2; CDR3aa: CASSQLGQSSYEQYF; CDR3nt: TGTGCCAGCAGCCAGCTGGGGCAGAGCTCCTACGAGCAGTACTTC
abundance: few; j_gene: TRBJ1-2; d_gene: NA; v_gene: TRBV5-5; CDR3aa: CASSLAEGWGNYGYTF; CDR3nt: TGTGCCAGCAGCTTGGCCGAGGGTTGGGGTAACTATGGCTACACCTTC
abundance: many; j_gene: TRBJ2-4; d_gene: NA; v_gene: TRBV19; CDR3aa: CASSIGSGGANIQYF; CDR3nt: TGTGCCAGTAGTATCGGCTCCGGGGGAGCGAACATTCAGTACTTC
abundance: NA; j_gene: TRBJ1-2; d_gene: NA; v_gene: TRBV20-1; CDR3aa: CSAVLGGVYGYTF; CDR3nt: TGCAGTGCTGTGCTGGGGGGCGTCTATGGCTACACCTTC
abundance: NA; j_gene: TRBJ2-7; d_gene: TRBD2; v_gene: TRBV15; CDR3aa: CATSRPPLVGGNEQYF; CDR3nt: TGTGCCACCAGCAGACCCCCACTGGTCGGGGGGAACGAGCAGTACTTC
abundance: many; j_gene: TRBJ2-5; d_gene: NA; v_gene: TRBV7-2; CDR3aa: CASRGGFQETQYF; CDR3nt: TGTGCCAGCAGAGGGGGGTTCCAAGAGACCCAGTACTTC
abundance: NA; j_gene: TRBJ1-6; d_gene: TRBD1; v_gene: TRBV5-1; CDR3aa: CARSPPGLRGFGSPLHF; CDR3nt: TGCGCCCGCAGCCCCCCCGGACTCAGGGGGTTCGGTTCACCCCTCCACTTT
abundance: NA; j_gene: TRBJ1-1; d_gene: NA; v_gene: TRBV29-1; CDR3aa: CSGGGGIDTEAFF; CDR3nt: TGCAGCGGGGGGGGCGGGATAGACACTGAAGCTTTCTTT
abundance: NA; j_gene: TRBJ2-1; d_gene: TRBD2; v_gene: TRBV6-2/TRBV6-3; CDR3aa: CASSYSNHILAGDEQFF; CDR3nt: TGTGCCAGCAGTTACTCGAATCATATACTAGCGGGTGATGAGCAGTTCTTC
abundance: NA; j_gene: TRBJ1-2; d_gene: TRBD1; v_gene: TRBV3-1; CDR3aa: CASSQQGAYGYTF; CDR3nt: TGTGCCAGCAGCCAGCAGGGGGCTTATGGCTACACCTTC
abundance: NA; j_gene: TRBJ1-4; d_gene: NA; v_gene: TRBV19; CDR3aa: CASSMLTAYNEKLFF; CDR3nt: TGTGCCAGTAGTATGCTGACAGCGTATAATGAAAAACTGTTTTTT
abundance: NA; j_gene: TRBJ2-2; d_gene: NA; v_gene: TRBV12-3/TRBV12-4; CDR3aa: CASRSTGELFF; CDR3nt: TGTGCCAGTAGGAGCACCGGGGAGCTGTTTTTT
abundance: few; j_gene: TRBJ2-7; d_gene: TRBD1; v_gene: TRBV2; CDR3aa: CAILQGNYEQYF; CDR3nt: TGTGCCATACTACAGGGGAACTATGAGCAGTACTTC
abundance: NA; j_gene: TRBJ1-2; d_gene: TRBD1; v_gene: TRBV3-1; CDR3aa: CASSQDGQGALDYGYTF; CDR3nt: TGTGCCAGCAGCCAAGACGGGCAGGGGGCTTTGGACTATGGCTACACCTTC
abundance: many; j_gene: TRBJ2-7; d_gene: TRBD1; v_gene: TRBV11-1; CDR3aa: CASSLNGQGITYEQYF; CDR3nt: TGTGCCAGCAGCCTCAACGGACAGGGGATCACCTACGAGCAGTACTTC
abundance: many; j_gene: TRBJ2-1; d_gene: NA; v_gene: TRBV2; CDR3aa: CASAKQNNEQFF; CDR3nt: TGTGCCAGCGCGAAACAAAACAATGAGCAGTTCTTC
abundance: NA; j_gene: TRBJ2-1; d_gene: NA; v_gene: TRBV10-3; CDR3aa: CAISAGRYNEQFF; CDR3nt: TGTGCCATCAGTGCCGGCCGCTACAATGAGCAGTTCTTC
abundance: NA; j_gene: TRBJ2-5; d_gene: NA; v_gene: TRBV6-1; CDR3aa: CASSDRTDWETQYF; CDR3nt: TGTGCCAGCAGTGATAGGACAGATTGGGAGACCCAGTACTTC
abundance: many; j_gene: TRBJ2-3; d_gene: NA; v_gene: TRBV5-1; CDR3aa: CASSEGGTDTQYF; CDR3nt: TGCGCCAGCAGCGAGGGGGGAACAGATACGCAGTATTTT
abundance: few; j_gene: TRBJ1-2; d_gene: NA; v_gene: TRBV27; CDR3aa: CASSWSGGNGYTF; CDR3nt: TGTGCCAGCAGTTGGTCCGGGGGTAATGGCTACACCTTC
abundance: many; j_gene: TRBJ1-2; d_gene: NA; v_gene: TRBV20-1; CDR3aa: CSARIDYGYTF; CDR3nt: TGCAGTGCTAGAATTGACTATGGCTACACCTTC
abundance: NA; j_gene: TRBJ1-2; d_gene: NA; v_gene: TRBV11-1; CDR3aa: CASSLVGGASDYGYTF; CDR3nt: TGTGCCAGCAGCTTAGTAGGGGGGGCGAGCGACTATGGCTACACCTTC
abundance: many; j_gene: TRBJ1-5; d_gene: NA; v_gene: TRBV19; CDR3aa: CASSIGGRATGQPQHF; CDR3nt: TGTGCCAGTAGTATAGGCGGCAGGGCGACGGGGCAGCCCCAGCATTTT
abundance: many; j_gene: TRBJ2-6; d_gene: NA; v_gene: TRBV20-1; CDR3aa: CSAFNSGANVLTF; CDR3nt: TGCAGTGCTTTTAACTCTGGGGCCAACGTCCTGACTTTC
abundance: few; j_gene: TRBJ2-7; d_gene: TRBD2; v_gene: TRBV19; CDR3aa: CATSGGEGIIYEQYF; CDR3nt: TGTGCCACCAGTGGAGGGGAGGGGATAATCTACGAGCAGTACTTC
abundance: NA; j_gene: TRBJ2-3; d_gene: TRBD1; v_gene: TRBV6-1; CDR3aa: CASSPDRGFTDTQYF; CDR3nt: TGTGCCAGCAGTCCGGACAGGGGGTTTACAGATACGCAGTATTTT
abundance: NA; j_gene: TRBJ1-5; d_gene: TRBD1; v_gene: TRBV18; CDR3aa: CASNRQGMEPQHF; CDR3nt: TGTGCCAGTAACCGACAGGGTATGGAGCCCCAGCATTTT
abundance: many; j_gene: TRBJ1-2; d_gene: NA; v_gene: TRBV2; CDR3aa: CASSERGVGYTF; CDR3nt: TGTGCCAGCAGTGAACGGGGAGTTGGCTACACCTTC
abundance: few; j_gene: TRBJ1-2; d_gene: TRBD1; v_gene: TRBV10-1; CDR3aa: CASSATGGNGYTF; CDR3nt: TGCGCCAGCAGTGCGACAGGGGGCAACGGCTACACCTTC
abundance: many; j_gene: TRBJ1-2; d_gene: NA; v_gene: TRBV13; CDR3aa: CASSLAGGYGYTF; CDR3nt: TGTGCCAGCAGCTTAGCGGGGGGGTATGGCTACACCTTC
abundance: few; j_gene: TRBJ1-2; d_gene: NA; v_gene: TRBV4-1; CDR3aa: CASSQERASGYTF; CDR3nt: TGCGCCAGCAGCCAAGAGCGGGCTTCAGGCTACACCTTC
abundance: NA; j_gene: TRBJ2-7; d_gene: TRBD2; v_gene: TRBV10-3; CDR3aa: CAISDPGLASYEQYF; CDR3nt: TGTGCCATCAGTGACCCGGGACTAGCGAGCTACGAGCAGTACTTC
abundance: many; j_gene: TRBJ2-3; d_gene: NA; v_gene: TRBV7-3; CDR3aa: CASSANLGTDTQYF; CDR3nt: TGTGCCAGCAGCGCGAATCTGGGCACAGATACGCAGTATTTT
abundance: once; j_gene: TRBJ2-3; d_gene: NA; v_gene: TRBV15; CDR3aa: CATSRGTAGTDTRYF; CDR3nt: TGTGCCACCAGCAGAGGGACAGCCGGCACAGATACGCGGTATTTT
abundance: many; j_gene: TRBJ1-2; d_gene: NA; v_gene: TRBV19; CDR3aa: CASISDTVYGYTF; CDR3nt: TGTGCCAGTATCTCAGATACGGTCTATGGCTACACCTTC
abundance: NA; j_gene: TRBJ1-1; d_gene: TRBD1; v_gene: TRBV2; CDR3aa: CASARQGAENTEAFF; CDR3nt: TGTGCCAGCGCTCGGCAGGGGGCAGAAAACACTGAAGCTTTCTTT
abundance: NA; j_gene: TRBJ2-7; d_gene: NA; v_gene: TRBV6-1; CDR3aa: CAGSRTRDYEQYF; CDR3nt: TGTGCCGGTTCCAGGACACGCGACTACGAGCAGTACTTC
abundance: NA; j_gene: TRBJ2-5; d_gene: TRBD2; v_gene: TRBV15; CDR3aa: CATSGGGTQYF; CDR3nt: TGTGCCACCAGCGGGGGGGGTACCCAGTACTTC
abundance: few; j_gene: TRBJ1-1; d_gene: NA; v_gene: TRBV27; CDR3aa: CASSFGFAVNTEAFF; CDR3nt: TGTGCCAGCAGTTTCGGCTTCGCGGTGAACACTGAAGCTTTCTTT
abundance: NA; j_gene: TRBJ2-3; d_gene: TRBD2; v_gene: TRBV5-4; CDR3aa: CASSWAGTSGVGTDTQYF; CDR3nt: TGTGCCAGCAGCTGGGCCGGGACTAGCGGGGTTGGCACAGATACGCAGTATTTT
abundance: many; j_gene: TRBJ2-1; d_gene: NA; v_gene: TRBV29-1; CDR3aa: CSVGLGYEQFF; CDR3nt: TGCAGCGTTGGGCTAGGGTATGAGCAGTTCTTC
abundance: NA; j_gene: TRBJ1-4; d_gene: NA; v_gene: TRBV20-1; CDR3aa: CSAPLSGSNGKLFF; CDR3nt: TGCAGTGCCCCATTATCCGGATCTAATGGAAAACTGTTTTTT
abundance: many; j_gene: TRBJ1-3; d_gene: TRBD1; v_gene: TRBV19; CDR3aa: CASSRGQHIGNTIYF; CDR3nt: TGTGCCAGTAGTAGGGGACAGCATATTGGAAACACCATATATTTT
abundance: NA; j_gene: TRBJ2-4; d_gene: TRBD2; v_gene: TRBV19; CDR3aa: CASSPRSGTSGWGAKNIQYF; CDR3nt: TGTGCCAGTAGTCCTCGATCCGGGACTAGCGGGTGGGGAGCCAAAAACATTCAGTACTTC
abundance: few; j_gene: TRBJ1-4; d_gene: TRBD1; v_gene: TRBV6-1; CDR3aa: CASTAGQVNEKLFF; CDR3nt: TGTGCCAGCACCGCTGGACAGGTGAATGAAAAACTGTTTTTT
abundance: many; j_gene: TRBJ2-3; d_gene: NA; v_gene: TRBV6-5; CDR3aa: CASSYRSDQYF; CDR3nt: TGTGCCAGCAGTTACCGGAGCGACCAGTATTTT
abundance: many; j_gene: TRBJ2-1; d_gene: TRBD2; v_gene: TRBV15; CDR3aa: CATSRVGLAGVGNEQFF; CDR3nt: TGTGCCACCAGCAGAGTGGGACTAGCGGGAGTGGGCAATGAGCAGTTCTTC
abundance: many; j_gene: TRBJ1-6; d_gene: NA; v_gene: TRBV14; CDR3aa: CASSQVGGFVSPLHF; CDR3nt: TGTGCCAGCAGCCAAGTAGGGGGTTTCGTTTCACCCCTCCACTTT
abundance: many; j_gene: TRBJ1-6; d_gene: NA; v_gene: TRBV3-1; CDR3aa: CASSTTLGSPLHF; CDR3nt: TGTGCCAGCAGCACCACCTTGGGTTCACCCCTCCACTTT
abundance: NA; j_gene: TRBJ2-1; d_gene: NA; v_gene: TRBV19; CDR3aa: CASSQDDVADEQFF; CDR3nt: TGTGCCAGCAGCCAAGATGACGTAGCGGACGAGCAGTTCTTC
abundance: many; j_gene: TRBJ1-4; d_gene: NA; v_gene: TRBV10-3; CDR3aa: CAIKGSTEEKLFF; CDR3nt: TGTGCCATTAAGGGGTCTACGGAAGAAAAACTGTTTTTT